Reported below is one T cell receptor (beta chain). Authors' methods: Amplification from reference gene primers served as the basis for estimated nucleated cell counts. Only in-frame clones appear in the TCRdb table, and some are missing; sequencing was by immunoSEQ multiplex PCR. V, J and clone size are taken as reported in that table, and D and trimming were inferred from the DNA itself. The repertoire consists of more than 120,000 clones, with more than 75% occurring once and the leading ten covering roughly 4.4%. Germline V CDR1 and CDR2: SQVTM, ANQGSEA. The CDR3 runs to 12 residues. Trimming took 4 bases from V and 5 from J; bases not matched to a gene: 5. The sample is drawn from a study of blood T cell repertoires in COVID-19. About the research overall: T cells, B-cell-depleted T cells, or PBMCs provided the cDNA or gDNA that served as material.

What was sequenced was peripheral blood. This TCR was recovered from a human donor in a cohort sampled during active COVID-19. The chain recombines TRBV29-1 with TRBJ2-7; 7 bases are shared with TRBD1. The CDR3 DNA reads TGCAGCGTTGGAGGGGGCGCCCACGAGCAGTACTTC. Encoded protein: CSVGGGAHEQYF.